The clone carrying this TCR beta chain was counted a few times. This CDR3 region has 13 residues. V was trimmed by 0 bases and J by 8 bases, leaving 13 bases between them. Germline CDR1 is DFQATT and CDR2 is SNEGSKA (reference sequence). This record belongs to a study of T-cell reconstitution after alpha-beta-depleted transplantation in children. Preparing the TCRbeta library involved the use of unique molecular identifiers. One entry per CDR3 protein, called by TCRdb with MiXCR from the PCR reads. Of 800,000 to 1,000,000 distinct CDR3 sequences in the sample, about 30% were seen once. The material was PBMCs, mostly from graft donor cells, obtained 360 days after TCRalphabeta/CD19-depleted stem cell transplant. This rearrangement joins TRBV20-1 to TRBJ1-1, with a tentative D call TRBD1 (5 bases). The clonotype comes from a boy in the first two years of life who had a stem cell transplant for SCID, so the T cells may come from the graft donor. CDR3 coding DNA: TGCAGTGCTAGAGATCAGGGCTTCCTGGAAGCTTTCTTT. The encoded protein is CSARDQGFLEAFF.